A single sample is the source of the 17 T cell receptor beta chains below, sequenced in a study of cytomegalovirus exposure and HLA in healthy donors. Primers for the PCR totalled 60 Vbeta and 13 Jbeta. Generated by immunoSEQ multiplex PCR, the TCRdb table keeps only in-frame clones and is missing some. The listing records 150,000 or so clones. What was sequenced was PBMCs. These receptors were obtained from a man aged 25 to 40 in good health and CMV-seronegative.

The chain employs TRBV15 and TRBJ1-2; D gene unclear. Germline CDR1 reads LNHNV; CDR2 reads YYDKDF (reference sequence). The CDR3 is 13 residues long. V lost 4 bases to trimming and J lost 1 base, with 7 bases between them. The CDR3 region is CATSMKRNYGYTF. The CDR3 bases are TGTGCCACCAGCATGAAGCGTAACTATGGCTACACCTTC.

The chain links TRBV19 to TRBJ2-7; no clear D. Trimming removed 1 base from V and 6 bases from J, with 4 bases in between. The CDR3 sequence is 11 residues long. Germline CDR1 LNHDA, CDR2 SQIVND (reference sequence). The DNA of the CDR3 is TGTGCCAGTAGTATAGCATCCGAGCAGTACTTC. Its translation: CASSIASEQYF. The full variable domain, rest sourced from reference TRBV19 and TRBJ2-7, is DGGITQSPKYLFRKEGQNVTLSCEQNLNHDAMYWYRQDPGQGLRLIYYSQIVNDFQKGDIAEGYSVSREKKESFPLTVTSAQKNPTAFYLCASSIASEQYFGPGTRLTVT.

The chain combines TRBV5-6 with TRBJ2-7; TRBD2 agrees at 10 bases. This CDR3 region has 16 residues. Germline V lookup: CDR1 SGHDT, CDR2 YYEEEE. V gave up 4 bases and J gave up 2 bases; unmatched junction bases: 9. The CDR3 nucleotides are TGTGCCAGCAGCCCGTACACTAGCGGGGTTGCCTACGAGCAGTACTTC. Protein: CASSPYTSGVAYEQYF. The full variable domain, completed using reference TRBV5-6 and TRBJ2-7, is DAGVTQSPTHLIKTRGQQVTLRCSPKSGHDTVSWYQQALGQGPQFIFQYYEEEERQRGNFPDRFSGHQFPNYSSELNVNALLLGDSALYLCASSPYTSGVAYEQYFGPGTRLTVT.

The chain couples TRBV7-8 to TRBJ1-1; weak D call: TRBD1 (6 bases). The CDR3 extends over 16 amino acids. Trimming removed 5 bases from V and 4 bases from J, with 20 bases in between. CDR1 is SGHVS, CDR2 FQNEAQ, per germline. CDR3 in amino acids: CASSPQGLWTGTEAFF. Here the CDR3 DNA reads TGTGCCAGCAGCCCACAGGGTTTATGGACCGGCACTGAAGCTTTCTTT.

Concerning this clone: One end of the junction fails to match germline, which may point to a read error. In DNA, the CDR3 is TGTGCCAGTAGTATTAGGAGGGATGGCCACACCTTC. As protein: CASSIRRDGHTF. The chain couples TRBV19 to TRBJ1-2; D unresolved. The CDR3 sequence is 12 residues long. Looked up from germline, CDR1 is LNHDA and CDR2 is SQIVND (reference sequence).

The chain has TRBV7-9 and TRBJ1-1; D not certain. The germline V gene encodes CDR1 SEHNR and CDR2 FQNEAQ (reference sequence). CDR3 length: 12 amino acids. Trimming shortened V by 8 bases and J by 5 bases, and 12 bases separated the two germline ends. The CDR3 here is CASSYEVTEAFF. The CDR3 DNA reads TGTGCCAGCTCTTACGAGGTAACTGAAGCTTTCTTT. Variable domain in full (rest from reference TRBV7-9 and TRBJ1-1): DTGVSQNPRHKITKRGQNVTFRCDPISEHNRLYWYRQTLGQGPEFLTYFQNEAQLEKSRLLSDRFSAERPKGSFSTLEIQRTEQGDSAMYLCASSYEVTEAFFGQGTRLTVV.

CDR3 coding DNA: TGTGCCATCAGTGGGAAACTGGGACATCTGAACACTGAAGCTTTCTTT. This sequence encodes CAISGKLGHLNTEAFF. The rearrangement joins TRBV10-3 to TRBJ1-1, with D maybe TRBD1 (6 bases). CDR3 length: 16 amino acids. Trimming shortened V by 4 bases and J by 0 bases, and 15 bases separated the two germline ends. The V gene's germline CDR1 is ENHRY and CDR2 SYGVKD.

The chain carries TRBV10-3 and TRBJ2-7, with TRBD2 matching 8 bases. J gave up 6 bases and V 4 bases, and 5 bases lay outside the gene matches. Germline V gene sequence: CDR1 ENHRY, CDR2 SYGVKD. The CDR3 is 13 amino acids. The CDR3 DNA reads as TGTGCCATCAGTGTGGAGACTAGCGTCGAGCAGTACTTC. It is translated as CAISVETSVEQYF.

The V and J genes are TRBV19 and TRBJ2-3; tentative D call: TRBD1 (5 bases). The germline V gene encodes CDR1 LNHDA and CDR2 SQIVND (reference sequence). Trimming pared 8 bases from V and 4 bases from J, leaving 22 bases between. The length of the CDR3 is 16 residues. CDR3 in DNA: TGTGCCAGTCCCCGAAGAGGAGCCCTAGGGGCAGATACGCAGTATTTT. This sequence encodes CASPRRGALGADTQYF.

The chain is built from TRBV6-1 and TRBJ1-5; 8 nucleotides match TRBD1. From germline, CDR1 is MNHNS and CDR2 SASEGT. After removal of 7 bases from V and 1 base from J, the junction contained 3 bases not matched to a gene. This CDR3 contains 14 residues. In DNA form, the CDR3 reads TGTGCCAGCATCCAGGGGGCCAGCAATCAGCCCCAGCATTTT. Its protein product is CASIQGASNQPQHF.

The chain carries TRBV2 and TRBJ2-3, with 9 bases fitting TRBD1. Germline V gene sequence: CDR1 SNHLY, CDR2 FYNNEI. CDR3 length: 14 amino acids. Trimming took 6 bases from V and 4 from J; bases not matched to a gene: 5. CDR3 protein: CASSTGGRSDTQYF. The CDR3 DNA reads TGTGCCAGCAGCACAGGGGGCCGGTCAGATACGCAGTATTTT. Complete variable domain (other parts from reference TRBV2 and TRBJ2-3): EPEVTQTPSHQVTQMGQEVILRCVPISNHLYFYWYRQILGQKVEFLVSFYNNEISEKSEIFDDQFSVERPDGSNFTLKIRSTKLEDSAMYFCASSTGGRSDTQYFGPGTRLTVL.

Concerning this clone itself: The same CDR3 is also encoded by other DNA sequences in this sample. The CDR3 sequence is CAWSVPWTSGSRSNEQFF. CDR3 DNA: TGTGCCTGGAGTGTGCCGTGGACTAGCGGGAGCCGGTCGAATGAGCAGTTCTTC. This chain joins TRBV30 and TRBJ2-1; 13 positions agree with TRBD2. The germline gives CDR1 GTSNPN, CDR2 SVGIG (reference sequence). Trimming removed 0 bases from V and 7 bases from J; junction bases left unmatched: 12. The CDR3 is made up of 18 amino acids.

The V gene is TRBV27, the J gene TRBJ2-2, with 8 bases matching TRBD1. The germline gives CDR1 MNHEY, CDR2 SMNVEV (reference sequence). The CDR3 loop spans 14 amino acids. Trimming at V came to 6 bases and at J to 6 bases, leaving 6 bases not matched to a gene. CDR3 protein: CASRPGQVAGELFF. CDR3 DNA: TGTGCCAGCAGACCGGGACAGGTGGCCGGGGAGCTGTTTTTT.

CDR3 in DNA: TGTGCCAGCAGTGCCTTCAGGGGGATGGACTACGAGCAGTACTTC. Protein product: CASSAFRGMDYEQYF. The V and J genes are TRBV6-5 and TRBJ2-7; 7 bases match TRBD1. Trimming took 5 bases from V and 3 from J; bases not matched to a gene: 10. The CDR3 is 15 amino acids. Germline V gives CDR1 MNHEY, CDR2 SVGAGI.

This chain joins TRBV27 and TRBJ2-1, with TRBD2 identical over 11 bases. Germline lookup yields CDR1 MNHEY and CDR2 SMNVEV (reference sequence). The CDR3 has 19 residues. With 3 bases clipped from V and 7 bases from J, the junction kept 17 bases outside the gene matches. The CDR3 loop is CASSFQSLPLAGGGNEQFF. The DNA for the CDR3 is TGTGCCAGCAGTTTCCAATCCTTGCCCCTAGCGGGAGGAGGGAATGAGCAGTTCTTC.

The chain recombines TRBV28 with TRBJ1-1; D is unclear. This CDR3 spans 12 amino acids. V was clipped by 5 bases and J by 6 bases, with 10 bases between them. Germline-derived CDR1 and CDR2 are MDHEN and SYDVKM. The CDR3 here is CASSGLRAEAFF. The CDR3 coding sequence is TGTGCCAGCAGTGGACTTAGGGCTGAAGCTTTCTTT.

The chain carries TRBV11-3 and TRBJ1-1, with TRBD1 as a possible D gene (5 bases). The CDR3 spans 12 residues. Germline V gene sequence: CDR1 SGHNT, CDR2 YENEEA. The V and J ends lost 5 bases and 11 bases respectively, with 15 bases between them. The DNA of the CDR3 is TGTGCCAGCAGCCAAGATGGGGGAGGTGCTTTCTTT. This codes for CASSQDGGGAFF.